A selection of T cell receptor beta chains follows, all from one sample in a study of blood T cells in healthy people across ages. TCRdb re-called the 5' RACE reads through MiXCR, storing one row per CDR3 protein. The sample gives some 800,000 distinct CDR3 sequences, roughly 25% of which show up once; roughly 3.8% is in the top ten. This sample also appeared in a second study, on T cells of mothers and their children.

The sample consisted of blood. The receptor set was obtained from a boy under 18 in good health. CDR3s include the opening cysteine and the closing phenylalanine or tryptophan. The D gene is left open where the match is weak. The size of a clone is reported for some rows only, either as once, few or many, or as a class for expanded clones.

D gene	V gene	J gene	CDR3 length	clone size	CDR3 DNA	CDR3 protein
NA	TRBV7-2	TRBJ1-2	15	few	TGTGCCAGCAGCCGGTCCGTGGGGGGTGACTATGGCTACACCTTC	CASSRSVGGDYGYTF
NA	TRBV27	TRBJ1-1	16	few	TGTGCCAGCAGTCCCGCCCTGTTTGAGGGGGGGACTGAAGCTTTCTTT	CASSPALFEGGTEAFF
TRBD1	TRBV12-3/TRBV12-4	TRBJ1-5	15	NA	TGTGCCAGCAGTTTCCGACAGGGGACAAATCAGCCCCAGCATTTT	CASSFRQGTNQPQHF
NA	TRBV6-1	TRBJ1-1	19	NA	TGTGCCAGCCCTGGCCAAGGGGGGTCATACGACCGTTTGAACACTGAAGCTTTCTTT	CASPGQGGSYDRLNTEAFF
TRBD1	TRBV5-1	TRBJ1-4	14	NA	TGCGCCAGCAGCCCAGACAGGGTCGAGGAAAAACTGTTTTTT	CASSPDRVEEKLFF
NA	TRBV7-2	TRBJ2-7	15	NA	TGTGCCAGCAGCTCAGGGCAGGACACCATCTACGAGCAGTACTTC	CASSSGQDTIYEQYF
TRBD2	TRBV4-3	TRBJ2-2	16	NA	TGCGTCAGCAGCCCCGAGGCCCTAGCGGGAGCCGGGGAGCTGTTTTTT	CVSSPEALAGAGELFF
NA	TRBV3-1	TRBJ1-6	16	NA	TGTGCCAGCAGCCCAAGATGGGAGCGAAGAGATTCACCCCTCCACTTT	CASSPRWERRDSPLHF
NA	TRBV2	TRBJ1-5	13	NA	TGTGCCAGCACTTCAGGGCCCAATCAGCCCCAGCATTTT	CASTSGPNQPQHF
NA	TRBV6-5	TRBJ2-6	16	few	TGTGCCAGCAGCCCCACGAGCAGCTCTGGGGCCAACGTCCTGACTTTC	CASSPTSSSGANVLTF
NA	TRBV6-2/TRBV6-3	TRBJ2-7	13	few	TGTGCCAGCAGGGACAACGGGGCCTACGAGCAGTACTTC	CASRDNGAYEQYF
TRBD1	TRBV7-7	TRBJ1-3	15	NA	TGTGCTAGCAGCCCGGACAGGGGGCCTGGAAACACCATATATTTT	CASSPDRGPGNTIYF
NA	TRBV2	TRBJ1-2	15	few	TGTGCCAGCAGTGAAGTAGGGGCCTCCACGAATGGCTACACCTTC	CASSEVGASTNGYTF
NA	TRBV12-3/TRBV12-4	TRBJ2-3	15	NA	TGTGCCAGCAGTTTTGCGGGACATAGGGCAGATACGCAGTATTTT	CASSFAGHRADTQYF
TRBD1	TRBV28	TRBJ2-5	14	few	TGTGCCAGCACTCCCTTAACAGGGGGAGAGACCCAGTACTTC	CASTPLTGGETQYF
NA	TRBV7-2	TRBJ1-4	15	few	TGTGCCAGCAGCTTAGCGATAGACACAGGTGAAAAACTGTTTTTT	CASSLAIDTGEKLFF
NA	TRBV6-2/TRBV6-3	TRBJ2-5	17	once	TGTGCCAGCAGTTATGGACTTGAAGAGTATCTCCAAGAGACCCAGTACTTC	CASSYGLEEYLQETQYF
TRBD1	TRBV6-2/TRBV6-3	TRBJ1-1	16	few	TGTGCCAGCAGCCAACCTCCGGGACAGGGGGACACTGAAGCTTTCTTT	CASSQPPGQGDTEAFF
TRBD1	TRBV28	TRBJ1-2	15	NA	TGTGCCAGCAGTTCGCTCCCTGACAGGGTTTATGGCTACACCTTC	CASSSLPDRVYGYTF
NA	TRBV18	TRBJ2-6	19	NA	TGTGCCAGCTCACCACGCGGAAATTCTGCCCTCTCTGGGGCCAACGTCCTGACTTTC	CASSPRGNSALSGANVLTF
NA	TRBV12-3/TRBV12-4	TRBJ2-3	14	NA	TGTGCCAGCTCTTCGCTAGCGTACACAGATACGCAGTATTTT	CASSSLAYTDTQYF
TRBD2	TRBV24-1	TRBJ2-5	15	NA	TGTGCCACCAGTGAAAGACTAGCGGGGCAAGAGACCCAGTACTTC	CATSERLAGQETQYF